This TCR beta chain was identified during a study of T cell responses to AZD1222 COVID-19 vaccine. The wider study: Analysis merged second doses at about 4 or about 12 weeks. Points from the study as a whole: There were vaccine-associated CD4 TCRs across spike, dominant at 160-218 and 743-854. Donors were mostly white British, more females; clonal diversity possibly underestimated. Spike-specific TCR breadth rose after two AZD1222 doses, and depth rose as well.

In the case of this clone: The antigen remains undetermined.

Data came from immunoSEQ multiplex PCR; TCRdb stores just in-frame clones and leaves some out. The sample consists of about 130,000 clones, approximately 84% of them appearing once. The sample in question was peripheral blood, obtained on day 0 of AZD1222 vaccination. The receptor comes from an adult in good health.

CDR3 protein: CASSFKGALNNEQFF. DNA for the CDR3: TGCGCCAGCAGCTTCAAGGGGGCGCTCAACAATGAGCAGTTCTTC. This sequence joins TRBV5-1 and TRBJ2-1; TRBD1 matches 7 bases. Germline V gene data show CDR1 as SGHRS and CDR2 as YFSETQ. V shed 2 bases, J shed 5 bases, and the junction held 7 bases outside the gene matches. This CDR3 has 15 residues.